This is a list of T cell receptor beta chains from one sample in a study of cytomegalovirus exposure and HLA in healthy donors. Clones were read by immunoSEQ multiplex PCR, and TCRdb kept only the in-frame ones, dropping some. The sample contains 55,000 to 75,000 clones, approximately 95% of which appear only once. The sample was PBMCs. Receptor source: a woman aged 18-30 years in good health and CMV-seronegative. Each CDR3 is given with its conserved first and last residue. The order of the fields is J gene, D gene, clone size, V gene, CDR3 protein, CDR3 DNA. The D gene is left open where the match is weak. Some rows mark clone size as missing; the rest say once, few, many or name a class of expanded clone.

>TRBJ2-1|TRBD2|-|TRBV15
CATSRGGTTNNEQFF
TGTGCCACCAGCAGAGGGGGGACTACCAACAATGAGCAGTTCTTC
>TRBJ2-5|-|-|TRBV28
CATKGGARETQYF
TGTGCCACCAAGGGGGGGGCGCGGGAGACCCAGTACTTC
>TRBJ2-2|TRBD2|-|TRBV2
CASRTSGSGTGELFF
TGTGCCAGCAGGACTAGCGGGAGCGGGACCGGGGAGCTGTTTTTT
>TRBJ2-1|TRBD1|-|TRBV2
CASSTPTGWDEQFF
TGTGCCAGCAGCACCCCGACAGGGTGGGATGAGCAGTTCTTC
>TRBJ2-1|-|once|TRBV6-1
CASSETPDTNNEQFF
TGTGCCAGCAGTGAAACCCCGGACACAAACAATGAGCAGTTCTTC
>TRBJ2-2|TRBD2|-|TRBV10-3
CAIPGGRGAGELFF
TGTGCCATCCCTGGCGGGAGAGGGGCCGGGGAGCTGTTTTTT
>TRBJ2-4|TRBD1|-|TRBV2
CASSPDRGQNIQYF
TGTGCCAGCAGCCCGGACAGGGGGCAAAACATTCAGTACTTC
>TRBJ2-7|-|-|TRBV21-1
CASTRDSNEQYF
TGTGCCAGCACCAGGGACAGTAACGAGCAGTACTTC
>TRBJ1-2|TRBD1|-|TRBV5-1
CASSLGTGGYGYTF
TGCGCCAGCAGCTTGGGGACAGGGGGCTATGGCTACACCTTC
>TRBJ2-7|-|-|TRBV6-1
CASRPPTGEQYF
TGTGCCAGCAGACCCCCCACGGGGGAGCAGTACTTC
>TRBJ2-5|-|-|TRBV9
CASSARPQETQYF
TGTGCCAGCAGCGCCAGGCCCCAAGAGACCCAGTACTTC
>TRBJ1-2|TRBD1|-|TRBV15
CATSREDRVSGYTF
TGTGCCACCAGCAGAGAGGACAGGGTGAGTGGCTACACCTTC
>TRBJ2-1|TRBD1|once|TRBV27
CASSLRQGLYNEQFF
TGTGCCAGCAGTTTGCGACAGGGCCTCTACAATGAGCAGTTCTTC
>TRBJ2-6|-|-|TRBV5-8
CASSPTGSGANVLTF
TGTGCCAGCAGCCCAACAGGGTCCGGGGCCAACGTCCTGACTTTC
>TRBJ2-4|-|-|TRBV18
CASSPRGATYAKNIQYF
TGTGCCAGCTCACCACGGGGCGCCACATATGCCAAAAACATTCAGTACTTC
>TRBJ1-4|-|-|TRBV6-5
CASSLSAPQGKLFF
TGTGCCAGCAGTCTGTCGGCACCCCAGGGAAAACTGTTTTTT
>TRBJ2-5|-|-|TRBV7-9
CATSGETQYF
TGTGCCACCTCAGGAGAGACCCAGTACTTC
>TRBJ2-1|-|-|TRBV19
CASSIGVYNEQFF
TGTGCCAGTAGTATTGGAGTTTACAATGAGCAGTTCTTC
>TRBJ2-5|-|-|TRBV6-5
CASSYSGQPQETQYF
TGTGCCAGCAGTTACTCTGGGCAGCCCCAAGAGACCCAGTACTTC
>TRBJ1-2|TRBD1|-|TRBV27
CASSLNGQGLGYGYTF
TGTGCCAGCAGTCTCAACGGACAGGGCTTGGGGTATGGCTACACCTTC
>TRBJ2-3|TRBD2|-|TRBV13
CASSLGPLAGGPVDTQYF
TGTGCCAGCAGCTTAGGCCCACTAGCGGGAGGGCCGGTAGATACGCAGTATTTT
>TRBJ2-1|TRBD1|-|TRBV6-4
CASSDGGQGSDEQFF
TGTGCCAGCAGTGACGGGGGACAGGGGAGCGATGAGCAGTTCTTC
>TRBJ1-1|-|once|TRBV15
CATSRDAGGGDTEAFF
TGTGCCACCAGCAGAGATGCCGGGGGAGGGGACACTGAAGCTTTCTTT
>TRBJ2-2|-|-|TRBV5-1
CASSLVSSGGTGELFF
TGCGCCAGCAGCTTGGTATCCAGCGGAGGCACCGGGGAGCTGTTTTTT
>TRBJ2-1|-|-|TRBV15
CATSRGGLFPYNEQFF
TGTGCCACCAGCAGAGGGGGGCTATTTCCCTACAATGAGCAGTTCTTC
>TRBJ1-2|TRBD1|-|TRBV2
CASNVDRSYGYTF
TGTGCCAGCAACGTGGACAGGAGCTATGGCTACACCTTC
>TRBJ1-2|TRBD1|once|TRBV28
CASSFGQGDWGYTF
TGTGCCAGCAGTTTCGGACAGGGGGACTGGGGCTACACCTTC
>TRBJ2-2|TRBD1|-|TRBV15
CATSRDVGTAPTTGELFF
TGTGCCACCAGCAGAGATGTGGGGACAGCGCCAACAACCGGGGAGCTGTTTTTT
>TRBJ1-3|-|-|TRBV9
CASSAQDRTSTIYF
TGTGCCAGCAGCGCCCAAGACAGGACCAGCACCATATATTTT
>TRBJ1-1|-|-|TRBV7-8
CASSSEWGLGDTEAFF
TGTGCCAGCAGCTCCGAGTGGGGGCTGGGGGACACTGAAGCTTTCTTT
>TRBJ1-5|-|-|TRBV4-1
CASSQVSGDQPQHF
TGCGCCAGCAGCCAAGTGTCAGGGGATCAGCCCCAGCATTTT
>TRBJ2-1|TRBD2|-|TRBV18
CASSPGLAAYNEQFF
TGTGCCAGCTCACCAGGACTAGCGGCCTACAATGAGCAGTTCTTC
>TRBJ2-5|-|-|TRBV7-3
CASSLASQETQYF
TGTGCCAGCAGCTTGGCCAGCCAAGAGACCCAGTACTTC
>TRBJ1-2|TRBD1|-|TRBV7-9
CASSPPGTGVGHGYTF
TGTGCCAGCAGCCCCCCTGGGACAGGGGTAGGGCATGGCTACACCTTC
>TRBJ1-2|-|-|TRBV6-6
CASSGGSGGYTF
TGTGCCAGCAGTGGAGGATCGGGGGGCTACACCTTC
>TRBJ1-5|-|-|TRBV7-9
CASSPAGGPQPQHF
TGTGCCAGCAGCCCAGCTGGGGGCCCCCAGCCCCAGCATTTT
>TRBJ2-5|-|-|TRBV28
CASSLSGTFQETQYF
TGTGCCAGCAGTTTATCCGGGACATTCCAAGAGACCCAGTACTTC
>TRBJ2-5|TRBD1|-|TRBV9
CASSPRDRLGETQYF
TGTGCCAGCAGCCCCCGGGACAGGCTGGGGGAGACCCAGTACTTC
>TRBJ1-5|-|-|TRBV11-2
CASSWGGDQPQHF
TGTGCCAGCAGCTGGGGGGGGGATCAGCCCCAGCATTTT
>TRBJ2-3|TRBD2|-|TRBV7-9
CASSLGGSGGPDRTDTQYF
TGTGCCAGCAGCTTAGGGGGTAGCGGGGGGCCCGATCGCACAGATACGCAGTATTTT
>TRBJ2-3|-|once|TRBV9
CASSVEGSSTDTQYF
TGTGCCAGCAGCGTAGAAGGGAGTAGCACAGATACGCAGTATTTT
>TRBJ2-7|TRBD1|-|TRBV7-9
CASSLGGTGVQYF
TGTGCCAGCAGCTTAGGGGGGACAGGGGTGCAGTACTTC
>TRBJ2-1|-|-|TRBV7-3
CASSQARGGYNEQFF
TGTGCCAGCAGCCAGGCTAGAGGGGGTTACAATGAGCAGTTCTTC
>TRBJ2-7|TRBD2|-|TRBV28
CASSFSPLLANEQYF
TGTGCCAGCAGTTTTAGTCCCTTACTAGCGAACGAGCAGTACTTC
>TRBJ1-1|-|once|TRBV13
CASSLSGTTEAFF
TGTGCCAGCAGCTTATCGGGAACCACTGAAGCTTTCTTT
>TRBJ2-5|TRBD2|-|TRBV7-7
CASSLAGGGQETQYF
TGTGCTAGCAGCTTAGCGGGGGGGGGCCAAGAGACCCAGTACTTC
>TRBJ1-3|-|-|TRBV18
CASSPGAPGNTIYF
TGTGCCAGCTCACCGGGGGCGCCTGGAAACACCATATATTTT
>TRBJ1-1|-|once|TRBV4-3
CASSQVAGFQTEAFF
TGCGCCAGCAGCCAAGTGGCGGGTTTTCAAACTGAAGCTTTCTTT
>TRBJ2-5|-|-|TRBV6-5
CASSYSYRAVSQYF
TGTGCCAGCAGTTACTCATACAGGGCGGTGTCCCAGTACTTC
>TRBJ2-1|TRBD2|-|TRBV4-3
CASSQDLVWEGLYNEQFF
TGCGCCAGCAGCCAAGATCTGGTGTGGGAGGGCCTTTACAATGAGCAGTTCTTC
>TRBJ2-3|-|-|TRBV6-5
CASSKTPGDTQYF
TGTGCCAGCAGTAAGACACCCGGAGATACGCAGTATTTT
>TRBJ2-1|TRBD2|-|TRBV27
CASRASGSGSYNEQFF
TGTGCCAGCAGGGCTAGCGGGAGCGGCTCCTACAATGAGCAGTTCTTC